Shown below are 18 T cell receptor beta chains from a single sample sequenced in a study of blood T cell repertoires in COVID-19. The table came from immunoSEQ multiplex PCR; TCRdb's copy has only in-frame clones and leaves some out. The sample has approximately 88,000 clones, 85% seen once. What was sequenced was peripheral blood. Source of these receptors: a woman in her seventies with acute or convalescent COVID-19.

The DNA of the CDR3 is TGTGCCAGCTCACCCCTGGGACAGCAGGACAATGAGCAGTTCTTC. This codes for CASSPLGQQDNEQFF. The chain carries TRBV18 and TRBJ2-1, with 7 bases aligning to TRBD1. From germline, CDR1 is KGHSH and CDR2 LQKENI. The CDR3 is 15 amino acids. V gave up 3 bases and J gave up 5 bases; unmatched junction bases: 7.

The genes are TRBV2 and TRBJ1-4, with D possibly being TRBD1 (6 bases). The CDR3 spans 15 residues. Germline assignment: CDR1 SNHLY and CDR2 FYNNEI. V lost 3 bases and J lost 2, with 10 bases in between. CDR3 sequence: CASSEAGDTNEKLFF. CDR3 DNA sequence: TGTGCCAGCAGTGAGGCAGGGGACACTAATGAAAAACTGTTTTTT.

The V and J genes are TRBV20-1 and TRBJ2-5; no definite D call. The CDR3 has 11 residues. Germline V gene sequence: CDR1 DFQATT, CDR2 SNEGSKA (reference sequence). This CDR3 reads CAPNVAETQYF. CDR3 sequence (DNA): TGCGCTCCCAACGTTGCGGAGACCCAGTACTTC.

V and J are TRBV15 and TRBJ2-1; weak D call: TRBD1 (6 bases). V lost 0 bases and J lost 1, with 7 bases in between. Per the germline V gene, CDR1 is LNHNV and CDR2 is YYDKDF (reference sequence). The CDR3 has 15 residues. In DNA, the CDR3 is TGTGCCACCAGCAGAGACAGGGGTTCCTACAATGAGCAGTTCTTC. Its translation: CATSRDRGSYNEQFF.

This chain links TRBV6-6 with TRBJ2-1; 7 bases fit TRBD2. The germline V gene has CDR1 MNHNY and CDR2 SVGAGI (reference sequence). The CDR3 runs to 15 residues. The V gene end was trimmed by 7 bases and the J gene end by 2 bases; junction bases not matched to a gene: 8. In DNA, the CDR3 is TGTGCCAGCACTCGGCGCAGCGGGACCTACAATGAGCAGTTCTTC. This sequence encodes CASTRRSGTYNEQFF.

This clone was seen a few times. This chain uses TRBV4-2 with TRBJ1-2; TRBD1 matches at 7 bases. CDR1 and CDR2 (germline): LGHNA, YNFKEQ. This CDR3 is built from 14 residues. V lost 5 bases and J lost 4; bases outside the gene matches: 7. The CDR3: CASSTDRDGYGYTF. The CDR3 bases are TGTGCCAGCAGCACAGACAGGGATGGCTATGGCTACACCTTC.

DNA for the CDR3: TGTGCCAACGTAGCGGGAGACCCCTACAATGAGCAGTTCTTC. This gives the protein CANVAGDPYNEQFF. The V call is TRBV6-7, the J call TRBJ2-1; 9 nucleotides match TRBD2. TRBV6-7 is labeled an ORF, and its function is uncertain. V was pared by 10 bases and J by 2 bases, with 6 bases of the junction left unmatched. The CDR3 consists of 14 residues.

The genes are TRBV21-1 and TRBJ2-5; the D call in the table, TRBD2, was not verified against the DNA. TRBV21-1 is marked as a pseudogene. The CDR3 is 19 amino acids. The CDR3 DNA reads as TGTGCCAGCAGCGTAGCCATGCTAGCGGGAGGGGACTACCAAGAGACCCAGTACTTC. Translated: CASSVAMLAGGDYQETQYF.

The V call is TRBV28, the J call TRBJ1-1, with D perhaps TRBD1 (6 bases). This CDR3 comprises 17 residues. Germline CDR1 reads MDHEN; CDR2 reads SYDVKM. The V gene lost 6 bases and the J gene lost 1 base, with 21 bases spanning the gap. The CDR3 region has the DNA TGTGCCAGCAGCAGCCGGACGCTAAGGGGGACGAACACTGAAGCTTTCTTT. This gives the protein CASSSRTLRGTNTEAFF.

This chain connects TRBV21-1 to TRBJ2-4; the table's D call, TRBD1, has no DNA check behind it. TRBV21-1 is reported as a pseudogene. This CDR3 region has 16 residues. The CDR3 loop is CAKVRTGGLAKNIQYF. CDR3 in DNA: TGTGCCAAAGTAAGGACAGGCGGGCTAGCCAAAAACATTCAGTACTTC.

The rearrangement links TRBV27 to TRBJ2-5; 9 nucleotides line up with TRBD2. The CDR3 covers 17 residues. From germline, CDR1 is MNHEY and CDR2 SMNVEV (reference sequence). The V segment lost 4 bases and the J segment 5 bases; nucleotides outside the gene matches: 14. Here the CDR3 DNA reads TGTGCCAGCAGTTCCCGCGGCGCTAGCGGGGCTCGGGAGACCCAGTACTTC. This encodes CASSSRGASGARETQYF.

This clone has a handful of counts. The chain joins TRBV18 to TRBJ1-1, with a possible D match to TRBD1 (6 bases). V was trimmed by 6 bases and J by 1 base, leaving 9 bases between them. Germline V gene lookup returns CDR1 KGHSH and CDR2 LQKENI. The CDR3 runs 13 residues. In DNA, the CDR3 is TGTGCCAGCTCGACAGGAGAGAACACTGAAGCTTTCTTT. Translation: CASSTGENTEAFF. Full variable domain (remainder filled in from reference TRBV18 and TRBJ1-1): NAGVMQNPRHLVRRRGQEARLRCSPMKGHSHVYWYRQLPEEGLKFMVYLQKENIIDESGMPKERFSAEFPKEGPSILRIQQVVRGDSAAYFCASSTGENTEAFFGQGTRLTVV.

V gene TRBV5-5 combines with J gene TRBJ2-5; 10 bases map to TRBD1. This CDR3 has 15 amino acids. After removal of 5 bases from V and 1 base from J, the junction contained 5 bases not matched to a gene. Germline CDR1 reads SGHKS; CDR2 reads YYEKEE (reference sequence). Here the CDR3 DNA reads TGTGCCAGCAGTCGACAGGGGGCCTCCCAAGAGACCCAGTACTTC. Residues: CASSRQGASQETQYF.

The genes are TRBV5-1 and TRBJ2-6, with TRBD1 matching 9 bases. V gave up 1 base and J gave up 3 bases; unmatched junction bases: 8. The CDR3 is made up of 18 amino acids. Germline V lookup: CDR1 SGHRS, CDR2 YFSETQ. In nucleotides, the CDR3 is TGCGCCAGCAGCTTGTTGATCACAGGGGGCTATGGGGCCAACGTCCTGACTTTC. It translates to CASSLLITGGYGANVLTF. Full variable domain (rest looked up from reference TRBV5-1 and TRBJ2-6): KAGVTQTPRYLIKTRGQQVTLSCSPISGHRSVSWYQQTPGQGLQFLFEYFSETQRNKGNFPGRFSGRQFSNSRSEMNVSTLELGDSALYLCASSLLITGGYGANVLTFGAGSRLTVL.

This sequence joins TRBV4-1 and TRBJ1-2; TRBD1 matches 8 bases. This CDR3 region has 14 residues. The junction had 8 bases not matched to a gene; V was cut back by 3 bases and J by 8 bases. Germline assignment: CDR1 MGHRA and CDR2 YSYEKL. CDR3 loop: CASSQVDRGKGYTF. The CDR3 DNA sequence: TGCGCCAGCAGCCAGGTTGACAGGGGCAAAGGCTACACCTTC.

The gene calls are TRBV6-5 and TRBJ1-2, with a possible D match to TRBD1 (5 bases). CDR1 and CDR2 (germline): MNHEY, SVGAGI. The V and J ends lost 5 bases and 2 bases respectively, with 12 bases between them. This CDR3 spans 14 amino acids. The CDR3 DNA reads TGTGCCAGCAGTCCCGGGGGGACCAACTATGGCTACACCTTC. It encodes CASSPGGTNYGYTF.

The V gene is TRBV6-5, the J gene TRBJ1-1; the match to TRBD1 covers 7 bases. CDR1 is MNHEY and CDR2 is SVGAGI in the germline V gene. J lost 5 bases, V lost 4 bases, and 4 bases had no gene match. The length of the CDR3 is 13 residues. The chain's CDR3 is CASSSPGGTEAFF. The CDR3 DNA reads as TGTGCCAGCAGTTCCCCAGGGGGAACTGAAGCTTTCTTT.

The V gene is TRBV6-1, the J gene TRBJ2-1, with unresolved D. The CDR3 totals 16 residues. Trimming left V 0 bases short and J 2 bases short, with 11 bases between. The germline gives CDR1 MNHNS, CDR2 SASEGT. The CDR3 DNA follows: TGTGCCAGCAGTGAAGCGGTCACTACCCCCTACAATGAGCAGTTCTTC. Its protein is CASSEAVTTPYNEQFF.